This T cell receptor beta chain was captured in a study of T cell responses to AZD1222 COVID-19 vaccine. There are 14 residues in the CDR3. Germline CDR1 MNHEY, CDR2 SMNVEV (reference sequence). V was clipped by 2 bases and J by 11 bases, with 18 bases between them. Study-wide results and caveats: Donors in the cohort were predominantly white British and more often female, and clonal diversity was possibly underestimated. Among spike-specific TCRs, nearly half reportedly target unmutated variant regions. Vaccine-associated CD4 TCRs ranged over spike, dominating at 160-218 and 743-854.

Here immunoSEQ multiplex PCR was the method, and the copy in TCRdb shows in-frame clones only, minus some. The table lists some 150,000 clones, about nine tenths of them singletons. Points on this clone: Its antigen is not identified.

Here the sequenced sample was peripheral blood, taken 28 days after the second AZD1222 dose. The sequence came from an adult who received the AZD1222 COVID-19 vaccine. This sequence joins TRBV27 and TRBJ1-1; no clear D gene. This CDR3 reads CASSLAAKPWQAFF. CDR3 nucleotides: TGTGCCAGCAGTTTAGCGGCAAAGCCATGGCAGGCTTTCTTT.